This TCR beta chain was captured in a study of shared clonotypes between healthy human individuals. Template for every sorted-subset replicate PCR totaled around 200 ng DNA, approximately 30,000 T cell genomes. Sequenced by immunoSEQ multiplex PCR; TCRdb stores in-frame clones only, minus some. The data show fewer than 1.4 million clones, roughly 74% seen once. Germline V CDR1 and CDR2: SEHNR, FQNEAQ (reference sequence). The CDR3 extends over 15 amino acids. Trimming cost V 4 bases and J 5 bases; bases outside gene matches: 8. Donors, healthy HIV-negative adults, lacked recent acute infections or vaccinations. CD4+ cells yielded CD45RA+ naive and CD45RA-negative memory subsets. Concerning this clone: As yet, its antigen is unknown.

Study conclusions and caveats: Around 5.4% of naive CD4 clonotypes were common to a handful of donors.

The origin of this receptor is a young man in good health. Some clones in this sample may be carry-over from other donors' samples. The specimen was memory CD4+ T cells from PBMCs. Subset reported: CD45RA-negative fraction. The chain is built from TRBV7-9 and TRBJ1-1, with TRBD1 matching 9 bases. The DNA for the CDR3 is TGTGCCAGCAGCTCCAAAGACAGGGGGGGGACTGAAGCTTTCTTT. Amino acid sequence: CASSSKDRGGTEAFF.